The subject of this entry is one T cell receptor (beta chain). This record comes from a study of blood T cell repertoires in COVID-19. As for the study in general: The United States, Italy and Spain provided the acute and convalescent COVID-19 samples. The analysed material was cDNA or gDNA that came from T cells, B-cell-depleted T cells, or PBMCs.

In the authors' methods: It was from reference gene primer amplification that nucleated cell counts were estimated. Only in-frame clones appear in the TCRdb table, and some are missing; sequencing was by immunoSEQ multiplex PCR. Clone size and the V and J calls come from that table; the DNA yielded D and trimming. The repertoire holds around 270,000 clones, with approximately 86% as singletons. Patients of the Seattle cohort, enrolled during active infection, were followed longitudinally. The CDR3 spans 14 residues. Germline V CDR1 and CDR2: KGHSH, LQKENI. Unmatched junction bases numbered 1, after V lost 3 bases and J lost 4 bases.

Sequences were obtained from peripheral blood. The receptor was derived from a human donor with COVID-19, enrolled during active disease. The donor label of this sample is uncertain. The J gene is TRBJ2-4, the V gene TRBV18, with 9 bases fitting TRBD1. The CDR3 loop reads CASSPGTGKNIQYF. DNA of the CDR3: TGTGCCAGCTCACCCGGGACAGGGAAAAACATTCAGTACTTC.